The sequence of this T cell receptor beta chain was determined in a study of shared clonotypes between healthy human individuals. On the study more broadly: Donors were a couple of women and three men aged 18 to 49.

Sequencing was at deep level. The data were produced by immunoSEQ multiplex PCR, yet TCRdb's version contains in-frame clones alone and is incomplete. The sample contains more than 2 million clones, approximately 96% of which appear only once. The V gene lost 6 bases and the J gene lost 0 bases, with 8 bases spanning the gap. CDR1 is MNHEY, CDR2 SVGAGI, per germline. CDR3 length equals 13 residues. The sample consisted of naive CD4+ T cells sorted from blood. Subset denoted: CD45RA+ positively selected. This receptor was taken from a man aged 18 to 29 in good health. The chain has TRBV6-5 and TRBJ1-2; D is uncertain. The CDR3 DNA sequence: TGTGCCAGCAGAAAGACGGCTAACTATGGCTACACCTTC. Protein: CASRKTANYGYTF.